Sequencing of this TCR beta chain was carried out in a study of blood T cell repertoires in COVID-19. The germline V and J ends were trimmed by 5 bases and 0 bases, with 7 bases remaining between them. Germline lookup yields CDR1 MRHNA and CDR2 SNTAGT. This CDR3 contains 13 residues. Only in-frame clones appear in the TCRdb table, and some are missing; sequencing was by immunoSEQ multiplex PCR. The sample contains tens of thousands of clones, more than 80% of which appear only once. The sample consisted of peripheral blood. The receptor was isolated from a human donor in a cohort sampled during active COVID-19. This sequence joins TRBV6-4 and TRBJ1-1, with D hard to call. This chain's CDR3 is CASSHSMNTEAFF. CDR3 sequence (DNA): TGTGCCAGCAGTCACAGCATGAACACTGAAGCTTTCTTT.